This T cell receptor beta chain was captured in a study of blood T cell repertoires in COVID-19. For the study at large: Whether acute or convalescent, the COVID-19 samples came from the United States, Italy and Spain. In each case, the material was cDNA or gDNA derived from T cells, B-cell-depleted T cells, or PBMCs.

In the authors' methods: Nucleated cell number was recorded as an estimate derived from reference gene primer amplification. Assay: immunoSEQ multiplex PCR; the TCRdb copy retains only in-frame clones and omits some. Clone size and the V and J calls come from that table; the DNA yielded D and trimming. The sample records about 70,000 clones, approximately 75% being singletons. The germline V and J ends were trimmed by 6 bases and 0 bases, with 8 bases remaining between them. This CDR3 is 13 amino acids long. The germline CDR1 and CDR2 sequences are MNHEY and SVGAGI. The V gene is TRBV6-5, the J gene TRBJ1-1, with D uncertain. The clonotype originates from an older woman with acute or convalescent COVID-19. Sequencing was performed on peripheral blood. CDR3 nucleotides: TGTGCCAGCAGCTCCGGGGTGAACACTGAAGCTTTCTTT. Translated: CASSSGVNTEAFF.